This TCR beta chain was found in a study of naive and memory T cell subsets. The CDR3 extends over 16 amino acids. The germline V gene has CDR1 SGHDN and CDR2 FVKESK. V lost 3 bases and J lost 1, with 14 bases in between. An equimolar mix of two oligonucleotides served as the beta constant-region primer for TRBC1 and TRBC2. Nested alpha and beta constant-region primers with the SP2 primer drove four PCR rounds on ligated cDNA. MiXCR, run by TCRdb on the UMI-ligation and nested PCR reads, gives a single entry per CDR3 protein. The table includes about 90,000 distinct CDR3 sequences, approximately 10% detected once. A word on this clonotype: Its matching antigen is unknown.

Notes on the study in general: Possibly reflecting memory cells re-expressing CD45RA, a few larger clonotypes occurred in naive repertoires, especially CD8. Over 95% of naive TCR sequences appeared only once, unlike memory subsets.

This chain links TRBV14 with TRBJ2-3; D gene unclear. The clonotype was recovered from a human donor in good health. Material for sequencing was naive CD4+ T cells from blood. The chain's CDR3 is CASSHALGVGTDTQYF. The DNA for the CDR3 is TGTGCCAGCAGCCATGCCTTAGGAGTGGGCACAGATACGCAGTATTTT.